Given below is one T cell receptor beta chain in context. Antigen unknown. Time point: blood at routine non-recurrence follow-up after resection. Whole RNA, which was extracted from tumor, nontumor lung tissue or frozen PBMC, was sequenced without any cell sorting. The sample belongs to a study of spatial heterogeneity in lung cancer. Study results and caveats: Ubiquitous expanded tumor TCRs were seen in blood more at resection than at follow-up.

V dropped 0 bases and J dropped 2 bases, with 11 bases sitting between them. CDR1 and CDR2 (germline): SGHTA, FQGNSA. The length of the CDR3 is 16 residues. Each molecule of TCR cDNA was tagged with one unique molecular identifier. Each CDR3 protein gets one entry after TCRdb re-called the 5' RACE reads with MiXCR. The table has some 120,000 distinct CDR3 sequences, 9% to 15% seen once. The specimen was PBMCs, collected at follow-up. This receptor was identified in a male donor with early-stage non-small cell lung cancer. The chain uses TRBV7-2 and TRBJ1-3, with D uncertain. CDR3 nucleotides: TGTGCCAGCAGCTTAGCGGGGAGAGGAACTGGAAACACCATATATTTT. As protein: CASSLAGRGTGNTIYF.